These 29 T cell receptor beta chains were sequenced from one sample in a study of shared clonotypes between healthy human individuals. Generated by immunoSEQ multiplex PCR, the TCRdb table keeps only in-frame clones and is missing some. Here the sample spans about 640,000 clones, 60% to 80% being singletons. The sequencing input was memory CD4+ T cells sorted from blood. Subset here: CD45RA-negative fraction. These receptors all stem from a woman aged 25 to 39 in good health.

This sequence joins TRBV11-2 and TRBJ2-1, with 13 bases matching TRBD2. The CDR3 consists of 15 residues. The V and J ends lost 5 bases and 12 bases, in that order; junction bases with no gene match: 10. Germline V gene data show CDR1 as SGHAT and CDR2 as FQNNGV. The CDR3 region has the DNA TGTGCCAGCAGCAAGGGACTAGCGGGGCCAGGGGTGCAGTTCTTC. Protein sequence: CASSKGLAGPGVQFF.

The chain links TRBV11-2 to TRBJ2-7; D unclear. The CDR3 totals 15 residues. With 2 bases removed from V and 4 bases from J, the gap between germline ends came to 15 bases. The V gene's germline CDR1 is SGHAT and CDR2 FQNNGV. This CDR3 reads CASSLNGQVPYEQYF. In DNA, the CDR3 is TGTGCCAGCAGCTTAAACGGTCAGGTTCCTTACGAGCAGTACTTC.

This clone has only one observation. The rearrangement joins TRBV7-9 to TRBJ1-2; a possible D gene is TRBD1 (6 bases). The germline V and J ends were trimmed by 3 bases and 8 bases, with 19 bases remaining between them. The germline V gene has CDR1 SEHNR and CDR2 FQNEAQ (reference sequence). The CDR3 extends over 15 amino acids. This CDR3 reads CASSFSASGAGGYTF. CDR3 sequence (DNA): TGTGCCAGCAGCTTTTCAGCCTCAGGGGCTGGCGGCTACACCTTC.

CDR3 bases: TGCGCCAGCAGCCCTACCGACAGGGGGTCCTCCTACGAGCAGTACTTC. It translates to CASSPTDRGSSYEQYF. V and J are TRBV5-1 and TRBJ2-7, with TRBD1 matching over 9 bases. The V gene end was trimmed by 4 bases and the J gene end by 0 bases; junction bases not matched to a gene: 8. Germline assignment: CDR1 SGHRS and CDR2 YFSETQ. The CDR3 runs 16 residues.

In this sample, this clone turned up a few times. The rearrangement joins TRBV7-8 to TRBJ2-1; maybe TRBD2 (6 bases). This CDR3 has 15 amino acids. V lost 2 bases, J lost 6 bases, and 14 bases lay in between. Germline assignment: CDR1 SGHVS and CDR2 FQNEAQ. The CDR3 nucleotides read TGTGCCAGCAGCTTATCATGGGGGACTCCCAATGAGCAGTTCTTC. Amino acids: CASSLSWGTPNEQFF.

About this clone: The same CDR3 also results from other DNA sequences found in this sample. V gene TRBV6-5 combines with J gene TRBJ2-7, with D perhaps matching TRBD1 (5 bases). This CDR3 contains 15 residues. V was shortened by 0 bases and J by 4 bases, with 13 bases between the two germline ends. Germline V gene sequence: CDR1 MNHEY, CDR2 SVGAGI. This CDR3 reads CASSYSGQGTYEQYF. Written as DNA, the CDR3 is TGTGCCAGCAGTTACTCGGGCCAGGGCACTTACGAGCAGTACTTC.

The chain has TRBV19 and TRBJ1-5; TRBD1 might be the D (6 bases). V was clipped by 3 bases and J by 1 base, with 19 bases between them. This CDR3 is built from 18 residues. Looked up from germline, CDR1 is LNHDA and CDR2 is SQIVND (reference sequence). CDR3 sequence: CASSISPGGDWSNQPQHF. The CDR3 DNA follows: TGTGCCAGTAGTATTTCTCCCGGGGGCGATTGGAGCAATCAGCCCCAGCATTTT.

CDR3 protein: CASSFSGGSYNEQFF. The DNA for the CDR3 is TGTGCCAGCAGTTTTAGCGGAGGGTCCTACAATGAGCAGTTCTTC. V and J are TRBV6-5 and TRBJ2-1; weak D call: TRBD2 (6 bases). The CDR3 spans 15 residues. CDR1 and CDR2 from the germline V gene are MNHEY and SVGAGI. V was cut by 4 bases and J by 1 base, with 11 bases left in between.

V is TRBV28 and J is TRBJ1-5; maybe TRBD1 (6 bases). V shed 6 bases and J shed 1 base, with 25 bases lying between them. CDR1 and CDR2 from the germline V gene are MDHEN and SYDVKM. This CDR3 comprises 19 residues. The CDR3 DNA is TGTGCCAGCAGAAGGGGACAAGGTACTCCGGGGGTCAGCAATCAGCCCCAGCATTTT. Protein sequence: CASRRGQGTPGVSNQPQHF.

The chain has TRBV18 and TRBJ2-3; D possibly corresponds to TRBD1 (6 bases). The V gene lost 2 bases and the J gene lost 9 bases, with 12 bases spanning the gap. Germline values: CDR1 KGHSH, CDR2 LQKENI. This CDR3 has 13 residues. CDR3 nucleotides: TGTGCCAGCTCACCAACCGACAGGCCCACGCAGTATTTT. It codes for CASSPTDRPTQYF.

This chain links TRBV10-2 with TRBJ2-1; D remains ambiguous. The CDR3 consists of 14 residues. The V end lost 8 bases, the J end lost 5 bases, and 16 bases lay between the germline ends. Looked up from germline, CDR1 is WSHSY and CDR2 is SAAADI. For the CDR3, the DNA is TGCGCCAGCGCGGATTTGCGGTTGAACAATGAGCAGTTCTTC. It specifies CASADLRLNNEQFF.

The rearrangement joins TRBV5-1 to TRBJ2-3; 7 nucleotides line up with TRBD1. Germline V gene sequence: CDR1 SGHRS, CDR2 YFSETQ. V trimming: 4 bases; J trimming: 0 bases; junction bases outside the gene matches: 5. The CDR3 runs to 15 residues. The CDR3 is CASSVGDRSTDTQYF. CDR3 in DNA: TGCGCCAGCAGCGTAGGGGACAGAAGCACAGATACGCAGTATTTT.

This chain uses TRBV5-1 with TRBJ2-5, with D maybe TRBD2 (5 bases). The CDR3 has 13 amino acids. Germline V gives CDR1 SGHRS, CDR2 YFSETQ. Trimming left V 1 base short and J 4 bases short, with 8 bases between. This chain's CDR3 is CASSLWTSETQYF. The CDR3 DNA reads TGCGCCAGCAGCTTGTGGACTTCAGAGACCCAGTACTTC.

The V and J genes are TRBV7-2 and TRBJ2-1; no definite D call. Germline V CDR1 and CDR2: SGHTA, FQGNSA. V lost 2 bases, J lost 6 bases, and 14 bases lay in between. This CDR3 comprises 15 residues. In DNA, the CDR3 is TGTGCCAGCAGCTTACCGATCCCCATAGTCAATGAGCAGTTCTTC. Its protein product is CASSLPIPIVNEQFF.

The CDR3 nucleotides are TGTGCCAGCAGCGTAAAGTGGAACACCGGGGAGCTGTTTTTT. Translation: CASSVKWNTGELFF. This chain uses TRBV28 with TRBJ1-3; D uncertain. The J call may be mistaken, given a closer DNA end match to TRBJ2-2. This CDR3 is 14 amino acids long. CDR1 is MDHEN, CDR2 SYDVKM, per germline.

About this clone itself: At the DNA level, this CDR3 is encoded by other sequences in the same sample as well. CDR3 sequence (DNA): TGCAGCGTTGCTAGCGGGAGCTCCTACAATGAGCAGTTCTTC. Protein product: CSVASGSSYNEQFF. The gene calls are TRBV29-1 and TRBJ2-1, with 10 bases identical to TRBD2. The CDR3 is 14 amino acids. With V trimmed by 4 bases and J by 0 bases, 0 bases remained unmatched. CDR1 and CDR2 (germline): SQVTM, ANQGSEA.

The chain links TRBV4-1 to TRBJ2-2, with 10 bases aligning to TRBD2. The germline gives CDR1 MGHRA, CDR2 YSYEKL. This CDR3 comprises 18 residues. The V segment lost 0 bases and the J segment 5 bases; nucleotides outside the gene matches: 9. CDR3 coding DNA: TGCGCCAGCAGCCAAGATCGTCGGCTAGCGGGAGAAACCGGGGAGCTGTTTTTT. Translation gives CASSQDRRLAGETGELFF.

The gene calls are TRBV11-2 and TRBJ2-3, with 13 nucleotides matching TRBD2. Germline values: CDR1 SGHAT, CDR2 FQNNGV. This CDR3 spans 17 amino acids. The junction had 10 bases not matched to a gene; V was cut back by 6 bases and J by 4 bases. The CDR3 region is CASSHRGTSGIADTQYF. The DNA for the CDR3 is TGTGCCAGCAGTCACAGGGGGACTAGCGGGATTGCAGATACGCAGTATTTT.

The J gene is TRBJ1-1, the V gene TRBV30; D not resolved. This CDR3 contains 13 residues. Germline CDR1 is GTSNPN and CDR2 is SVGIG (reference sequence). Between the trimmed V and J ends, which lost 0 bases and 6 bases, there was a span of 11 bases. The chain's CDR3 is CAWSVGRLAEAFF. In nucleotides, the CDR3 is TGTGCCTGGAGTGTAGGGCGTTTGGCTGAAGCTTTCTTT.

This clone was recorded a few times. The genes are TRBV19 and TRBJ2-7; TRBD2 is a possible D gene (6 bases). The ends were cut back, 2 bases at V and 3 bases at J, with 8 bases in the middle. The CDR3 loop spans 13 amino acids. In germline, CDR1 is LNHDA, CDR2 SQIVND (reference sequence). CDR3 nucleotides: TGTGCCAGTAGTATACAGGAGGGCTACGAGCAGTACTTC. Amino acids: CASSIQEGYEQYF. The entire variable domain, with the rest obtained from reference TRBV19 and TRBJ2-7, is as follows: DGGITQSPKYLFRKEGQNVTLSCEQNLNHDAMYWYRQDPGQGLRLIYYSQIVNDFQKGDIAEGYSVSREKKESFPLTVTSAQKNPTAFYLCASSIQEGYEQYFGPGTRLTVT.

The chain employs TRBV27 and TRBJ2-3; TRBD1 matches at 8 bases. Losses at the gene ends were 5 bases for V and 9 bases for J; bases not matched to a gene: 4. The germline V gene has CDR1 MNHEY and CDR2 SMNVEV (reference sequence). There are 12 residues in the CDR3. The CDR3, as DNA: TGTGCCAGCAGTCTAGGACAGGGCACGCAGTATTTT. The encoded protein is CASSLGQGTQYF.

The CDR3 loop reads CASSSGTGGETKNIQYF. CDR3 nucleotides: TGTGCCAGCAGCTCCGGGACAGGGGGCGAAACCAAAAACATTCAGTACTTC. V gene TRBV7-3 combines with J gene TRBJ2-4; 12 bases are shared with TRBD1. J gave up 2 bases and V 4 bases, and 6 bases lay outside the gene matches. The V gene's germline CDR1 is SGHTA and CDR2 FQGTGA. CDR3 size: 17 residues. Full variable domain (outside the CDR3, taken from reference TRBV7-3 and TRBJ2-4): GAGVSQTPSNKVTEKGKYVELRCDPISGHTALYWYRQSLGQGPEFLIYFQGTGAADDSGLPNDRFFAVRPEGSVSTLKIQRTERGDSAVYLCASSSGTGGETKNIQYFGAGTRLSVL.

The chain has TRBV6-4 and TRBJ1-1; TRBD1 matches 7 bases. The CDR3 has 15 residues. V shed 7 bases and J 3 bases; nucleotides not matched to a gene: 11. Germline CDR1 MRHNA, CDR2 SNTAGT. For the CDR3, the DNA is TGTGCCAGCACCCAGAAGCCCCAGGGGGACACTGAAGCTTTCTTT. Its translation: CASTQKPQGDTEAFF.

The V call is TRBV1, the J call TRBJ2-1; the DNA was not compared with TRBD1, the D call given in the table. TRBV1 is a listed pseudogene. The CDR3 sequence is 14 residues long. DNA for the CDR3: TGCACCAGCAGCCAAGGGACAGCCTACAATGAGCAGTTCTTC. As protein: CTSSQGTAYNEQFF.

Here the CDR3 reads CASSLFGGRAFGGELFF. CDR3 in DNA: TGTGCCAGCAGTTTATTTGGCGGGAGGGCCTTCGGCGGGGAGCTGTTTTTT. The V call is TRBV28, the J call TRBJ2-2; TRBD2 aligns across 9 bases. The germline V gene encodes CDR1 MDHEN and CDR2 SYDVKM. This CDR3 has 17 residues. With 1 base clipped from V and 7 bases from J, the junction kept 10 bases outside the gene matches.

This clone has a count of ten or more. Different DNA sequences within this sample yield the same CDR3. This chain joins TRBV28 and TRBJ2-1; 9 nucleotides line up with TRBD2. The CDR3 is made up of 14 amino acids. The V gene end was trimmed by 8 bases and the J gene end by 10 bases; junction bases not matched to a gene: 12. Germline V gene sequence: CDR1 MDHEN, CDR2 SYDVKM. The CDR3 coding sequence is TGTGCCAGCGGACCTCCTAGCGGGGTACCCGAGCAGTTCTTC. Translated, it gives CASGPPSGVPEQFF.

The chain carries TRBV18 and TRBJ1-1, with TRBD1 as a possible D gene (5 bases). The germline V gene has CDR1 KGHSH and CDR2 LQKENI. This CDR3 comprises 15 residues. Trimming cost V 6 bases and J 0 bases, with 14 bases left between them. For the CDR3, the DNA is TGTGCCAGCTCGAACAGCGGGGGATTGAACACTGAAGCTTTCTTT. Its protein is CASSNSGGLNTEAFF.

The chain uses TRBV19 and TRBJ1-3, with D unclear. Per germline, CDR1 LNHDA and CDR2 SQIVND (reference sequence). The CDR3 totals 15 residues. V lost 5 bases and J 0 bases, leaving 11 bases between the germline ends. The CDR3 loop is CASSLGYRSGNTIYF. DNA for the CDR3: TGTGCCAGTAGTTTAGGGTATCGCTCTGGAAACACCATATATTTT.

This sequence joins TRBV28 and TRBJ2-3; 8 nucleotides line up with TRBD2. Losses at the gene ends were 4 bases for V and 1 base for J; bases not matched to a gene: 10. This CDR3 contains 17 residues. CDR1 is MDHEN and CDR2 is SYDVKM in the germline V gene. The DNA for the CDR3 is TGTGCCAGCAGTTCCGGCCCCGGGAGGGCCCGCACAGATACGCAGTATTTT. Protein: CASSSGPGRARTDTQYF.